This T cell receptor (beta chain) comes out of a study of spatial heterogeneity in lung cancer. Study information: The 72 donors had untreated early-stage non-small cell lung cancer. A unique TCR and UMI combination showed up more than ten times in raw reads, on average.

Specified time point: blood at routine non-recurrence follow-up after resection. Unsorted whole RNA samples from tumor, nontumor lung or frozen PBMC were sequenced. Regarding the study as a whole: Follow-up blood showed ubiquitous expanded tumor TCRs less than blood at resection did.

This clonotype was observed a handful of times. Its antigen is not identified. The length of the CDR3 is 12 residues. Germline V CDR1 and CDR2: MNHEY, SVGAGI. With 7 bases removed from V and 2 bases from J, the gap between germline ends came to 8 bases. The library protocol tagged each TCR cDNA with a unique molecular identifier. TCRdb used MiXCR to reprocess the 5' RACE reads, holding one entry per CDR3 protein. The data contain fewer than 60,000 distinct CDR3 sequences, less than 9.5% of them singletons. The chain uses TRBV6-5 and TRBJ1-2, with D maybe TRBD1 (5 bases). The source of this sequence is a female donor with early-stage non-small cell lung cancer. The specimen was PBMCs, collected at follow-up. The CDR3 here is CASKTENYGYTF. CDR3 DNA sequence: TGTGCCAGCAAGACAGAGAACTATGGCTACACCTTC.